A single sample is the source of the 11 T cell receptor beta chains below, sequenced in a study of blood T cell repertoires in COVID-19. Clones were read by immunoSEQ multiplex PCR, and TCRdb kept only the in-frame ones, dropping some. Of about 36,000 clones listed, 81% are singletons. Sequencing was done on a sample of peripheral blood. These receptors were obtained from a human donor in a cohort sampled during active or convalescent COVID-19. The donor label of this sample is uncertain.

This clone has only one observation. The rearrangement uses TRBV18 and TRBJ2-7; 7 nucleotides agree with TRBD2. The J segment lost 5 bases and the V segment lost 3 bases, leaving 4 bases of the junction unmatched. The germline V gene has CDR1 KGHSH and CDR2 LQKENI. This CDR3 has 13 residues. The CDR3 region has the DNA TGTGCCAGCTCACCTGCCCGGGGGGACGAGCAGTACTTC. This gives the protein CASSPARGDEQYF.

J is TRBJ1-4 and V is TRBV7-2; D ambiguous. CDR3 length: 15 amino acids. Germline CDR1 SGHTA, CDR2 FQGNSA. V lost 3 bases and J lost 2, with 10 bases in between. The DNA of the CDR3 is TGTGCCAGCAGCTTGACTCCCTTTACTAATGAAAAACTGTTTTTT. It translates to CASSLTPFTNEKLFF.

The chain links TRBV5-1 to TRBJ2-5, with D possibly being TRBD1 (5 bases). V was cut by 1 base and J by 3 bases, with 13 bases left in between. CDR1 SGHRS and CDR2 YFSETQ come from the germline V gene. CDR3 length equals 15 residues. CDR3: CASSLMAGSKETQYF. DNA of the CDR3: TGCGCCAGCAGCTTGATGGCAGGGTCTAAAGAGACCCAGTACTTC.

The chain uses TRBV7-8 and TRBJ2-1; tentative D call: TRBD2 (5 bases). Germline V gives CDR1 SGHVS, CDR2 FQNEAQ. V was shortened by 1 base and J by 0 bases, with 10 bases between the two germline ends. This CDR3 has 16 amino acids. The CDR3 DNA is TGTGCCAGCAGCTTAGTGGTTGGGAGCTCCTACAATGAGCAGTTCTTC. This translates into CASSLVVGSSYNEQFF.

The chain joins TRBV24-1 to TRBJ2-5; D possibly corresponds to TRBD2 (6 bases). Trimming cost V 5 bases and J 5 bases, with 17 bases left between them. The CDR3 consists of 15 residues. Germline-derived CDR1 and CDR2 are KGHDR and SFDVKD. As DNA, the CDR3 is TGTGCCACCAGTGGGGCGGGGCAAACGAGGGAGACCCAGTACTTC. Its translation: CATSGAGQTRETQYF.

This clone has just one count. The chain is built from TRBV12-5 and TRBJ2-5; D not resolved. Germline V gene lookup returns CDR1 LGHNT and CDR2 FRNRAP. CDR3 length: 16 amino acids. Deletions cut 4 bases from V and 0 bases from J, with 15 bases between. CDR3 DNA: TGTGCTAGTGGTTCCCTGGCCAGGTGGCACCAAGAGACCCAGTACTTC. It codes for CASGSLARWHQETQYF.

The chain uses TRBV20-1 and TRBJ2-2, with D maybe TRBD2 (5 bases). V lost 3 bases and J lost 3, with 8 bases in between. CDR1 is DFQATT and CDR2 is SNEGSKA in the germline V gene (reference sequence). This CDR3 spans 13 amino acids. CDR3 DNA sequence: TGCAGTGCTAGTGGACTGTACACCGGGGAGCTGTTTTTT. Translation gives CSASGLYTGELFF.

Comments on this clone: The junction does not match germline at one end; this may be a read error. This specimen includes other DNA sequences encoding the same CDR3. This rearrangement joins TRBV7-7 to TRBJ2-3; 9 bases align to TRBD2. In germline, CDR1 is SSHAT, CDR2 FNYEAQ (reference sequence). This CDR3 is 15 amino acids long. The DNA of the CDR3 is TGTGCTAGCAGCTTAGCTAGCGGGGGCACAGATACGCAGTATTTT. This codes for CASSLASGGTDTQYF.

The gene calls are TRBV6-4 and TRBJ1-1; D unclear. V was pared by 6 bases and J by 0 bases, with 17 bases between. From germline, CDR1 is MRHNA and CDR2 SNTAGT. This CDR3 comprises 16 residues. CDR3 nucleotide sequence: TGTGCCAGCAGACAGACAAGCACCCTGATGAACACTGAAGCTTTCTTT. Protein sequence: CASRQTSTLMNTEAFF.

The chain has TRBV18 and TRBJ2-1, with D perhaps matching TRBD2 (5 bases). The CDR3 runs to 13 residues. V was pared by 3 bases and J by 8 bases, with 11 bases between. CDR1 is KGHSH and CDR2 is LQKENI in the germline V gene. Here the CDR3 reads CASSPEGYDEQFF. As DNA, the CDR3 is TGTGCCAGCTCACCTGAGGGCTATGATGAGCAGTTCTTC.

The chain has TRBV6-5 and TRBJ2-7, with D possibly matching TRBD2 (5 bases). The CDR3 runs 14 residues. Looked up from germline, CDR1 is MNHEY and CDR2 is SVGAGI. Between the trimmed V and J ends, which lost 6 bases and 2 bases, there was a span of 14 bases. DNA of the CDR3: TGTGCCAGCAGCCCCGGGCGGGCGCCCTACGAGCAGTACTTC. It translates to CASSPGRAPYEQYF.